This T cell receptor beta chain derives from a study of cytomegalovirus exposure and HLA in healthy donors. Findings of the study overall: In a later analysis, HLA-C alleles had the fewest associated TCRs, DRB1 alleles the most. Overall, around 160 TCR beta chains were annotated as cytomegalovirus-associated.

After removal of 3 bases from V and 8 bases from J, the junction contained 8 bases not matched to a gene. The length of the CDR3 is 15 residues. Germline CDR1 reads SGHNT; CDR2 reads YENEEA. Only a few counts were recorded for this clone. The antigen remains undetermined. The PCR contained 60 Vbeta and 13 Jbeta primers. Sequenced by immunoSEQ multiplex PCR; TCRdb stores in-frame clones only, minus some. The table lists roughly 150,000 clones, 70% to 90% of them singletons. This TCR was recovered from a man between 25 and 39 years old in good health and CMV-seropositive. Sequencing used PBMCs. The chain couples TRBV11-3 to TRBJ2-1; TRBD1 agrees at 9 bases. CDR3 DNA: TGTGCCAGCAGCTTTCCGGGACAGGGCTATGATGAGCAGTTCTTC. Translating gives CASSFPGQGYDEQFF.